This entry features one T cell receptor (beta chain) sequence. Its antigen is still unknown. This CDR3 region has 17 residues. Germline V gene data show CDR1 as LNHDA and CDR2 as SQIVND (reference sequence). Trimming took 6 bases from V and 3 from J; bases not matched to a gene: 17. Sample-barcoded 5' priming and a J-beta primer mix drove a second PCR of about 6 to 12 cycles. TCRdb re-called the 5' RACE reads with MiXCR, one entry per CDR3 protein. The profile covers roughly 1,500,000 distinct CDR3 sequences, with about 35% appearing a single time and around 11% taken by the ten largest. This specimen belongs to a study of blood T cells in healthy people across ages. The study's findings and limits: Long-lived donors had more naive CD4+ cells and higher diversity than aged donors.

Peripheral blood, approximately 10 milliliters per donor, was collected. The sample comprised blood. The sequence came from a woman aged 25 to 39 in good health. The chain recombines TRBV19 with TRBJ2-7; 7 nucleotides line up with TRBD2. DNA of the CDR3: TGTGCCAGTAGAGGGACTGGCGGGAGCCTCTTTGGCTACGAGCAGTACTTC. It specifies CASRGTGGSLFGYEQYF.